The 10 T cell receptor beta chains below all came from one sample that was sequenced in a study of T cells in Graves' hyperthyroidism and ophthalmopathy. RNA transcripts served as the template for amplifying TCR beta CDR3 regions. Using the HTBI primer set, a first-round RT-PCR was run on the TCR CDR3. TCRdb called the multiplex PCR reads again in MiXCR, with one record for every CDR3 protein. This sample has around 300,000 distinct CDR3 sequences, with less than 20% found just once. The sample consisted of blood. The receptors derive from a man in his fifties with Graves' ophthalmopathy.

This clonotype was seen ten or more times. The V and J genes are TRBV24-1 and TRBJ2-3; 15 bases agree with TRBD2. The J segment lost 5 bases and the V segment lost 4 bases, leaving 6 bases of the junction unmatched. Germline V lookup: CDR1 KGHDR, CDR2 SFDVKD. The CDR3 loop spans 17 amino acids. The DNA of the CDR3 is TGTGCCACCAGTGACTTGGGACTAGCGGGAGGAAGAGATACGCAGTATTTT. Its translation is CATSDLGLAGGRDTQYF.

This clonotype was observed many times. This sequence joins TRBV11-2 and TRBJ2-4; D gene ambiguous. V gave up 7 bases and J gave up 0 bases, with 13 bases separating them. Germline CDR1 is SGHAT and CDR2 is FQNNGV. This CDR3 comprises 15 residues. The CDR3 DNA follows: TGTGCCAGCACAACCCCAGGTCTAGCCAAAAACATTCAGTACTTC. Translation gives CASTTPGLAKNIQYF.

This sequence joins TRBV11-1 and TRBJ2-1; D is unclear. Germline loops: CDR1 SGHAT, CDR2 FQDESV (reference sequence). V was clipped by 5 bases and J by 6 bases, with 8 bases between them. The CDR3 runs 12 residues. CDR3 residues: CASSHRSNEQFF. The CDR3 DNA sequence: TGTGCCAGCAGCCATAGGTCCAATGAGCAGTTCTTC.

The sample holds a few counts of this clonotype. The chain is built from TRBV28 and TRBJ2-2, with 7 positions matching TRBD1. CDR1 is MDHEN, CDR2 SYDVKM, per germline. J gave up 6 bases and V 3 bases, and 4 bases lay outside the gene matches. The CDR3 sequence is 14 residues long. This CDR3 is CASSLTGYAGELFF. DNA for the CDR3: TGTGCCAGCAGTTTGACAGGGTATGCCGGGGAGCTGTTTTTT.

The chain couples TRBV6-1 to TRBJ1-6; tentative D call: TRBD1 (5 bases). The CDR3 is made up of 12 amino acids. Trimming removed 8 bases at V and 9 bases at J, with 11 bases between. From germline, CDR1 is MNHNS and CDR2 SASEGT. The CDR3 bases are TGTGCCAGCGGGGGGGTCGGTTCACCCCTCCACTTT. Residues: CASGGVGSPLHF.

This clonotype has only a few counts. V is TRBV6-2 or TRBV6-3 and J is TRBJ1-5; D is unresolved. The CDR3 is 13 residues long. V was trimmed by 2 bases and J by 5 bases, leaving 7 bases between them. Germline lookup yields CDR1 MNHEY and CDR2 SVGEGT. The CDR3 DNA reads TGTGCCAGCAGTTACGGGGTCTATCAGCCCCAGCATTTT. Its protein product is CASSYGVYQPQHF.

This clonotype occurred many times. The rearrangement links TRBV2 to TRBJ1-5; 7 bases line up with TRBD1. The CDR3 has 15 amino acids. In germline, CDR1 is SNHLY, CDR2 FYNNEI. The V segment lost 6 bases and the J segment 3 bases; nucleotides outside the gene matches: 8. The DNA for the CDR3 is TGTGCCAGCAGCTTAGGGCAGGGGGTCAATCAGCCCCAGCATTTT. Its protein product is CASSLGQGVNQPQHF.

This clonotype was seen repeatedly, ten times or more. V gene TRBV6-1 combines with J gene TRBJ2-2, with 9 bases that match TRBD2. This CDR3 comprises 15 residues. Germline V gene data show CDR1 as MNHNS and CDR2 as SASEGT. After removal of 4 bases from V and 5 bases from J, the junction contained 5 bases not matched to a gene. CDR3 region: CASSATSGETGELFF. Here the CDR3 DNA reads TGTGCCAGCAGTGCGACTAGCGGAGAGACCGGGGAGCTGTTTTTT.

In its sample, this clonotype was seen many times. The chain carries TRBV28 and TRBJ2-7; tentatively, D is TRBD1 (6 bases). This CDR3 has 14 amino acids. Trimming cost V 5 bases and J 1 base, with 12 bases left between them. The germline CDR1 and CDR2 sequences are MDHEN and SYDVKM. The chain's CDR3 is CASSQRQESYEQYF. The DNA of the CDR3 is TGTGCCAGCAGTCAGAGACAGGAATCCTACGAGCAGTACTTC.

This clonotype was detected many times. The chain has TRBV29-1 and TRBJ2-3; D not certain. Germline V gene data show CDR1 as SQVTM and CDR2 as ANQGSEA. The V gene lost 2 bases and the J gene lost 1 base, with 4 bases spanning the gap. This CDR3 has 12 residues. The CDR3 region is CSVERGTDTQYF. CDR3 DNA sequence: TGCAGCGTTGAAAGGGGCACAGATACGCAGTATTTT.